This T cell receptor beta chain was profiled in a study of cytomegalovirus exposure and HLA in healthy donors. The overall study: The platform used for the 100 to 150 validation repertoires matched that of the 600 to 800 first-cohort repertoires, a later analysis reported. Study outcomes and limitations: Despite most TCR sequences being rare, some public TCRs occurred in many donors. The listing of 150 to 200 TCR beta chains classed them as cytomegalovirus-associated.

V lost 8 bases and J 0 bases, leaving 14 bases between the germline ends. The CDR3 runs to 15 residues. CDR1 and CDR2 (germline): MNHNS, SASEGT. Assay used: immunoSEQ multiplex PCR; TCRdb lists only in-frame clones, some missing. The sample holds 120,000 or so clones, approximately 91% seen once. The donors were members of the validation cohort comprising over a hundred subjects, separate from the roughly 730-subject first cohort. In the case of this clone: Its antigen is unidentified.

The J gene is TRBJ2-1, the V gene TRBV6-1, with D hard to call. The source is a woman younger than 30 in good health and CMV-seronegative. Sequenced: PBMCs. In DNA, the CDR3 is TGTGCCAGCCGAATAGCAGACGGCTCCTACAATGAGCAGTTCTTC. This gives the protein CASRIADGSYNEQFF.